This T cell receptor beta chain appears in the sequencing data of a study of naive and memory T cell subsets. In its sample, this clonotype was seen many times. The antigen is not known. The junction departs from the called germline gene at one end, perhaps through a read error. Both TRBC1 and TRBC2 were covered by a beta constant-region primer of two equimolar oligonucleotides. Ligation attached a single-stranded oligonucleotide with a 12-nucleotide UMI and the SP2 primer to the cDNA 3' end. TCRdb used MiXCR to reprocess the UMI-ligation and nested PCR reads, holding one entry per CDR3 protein. The sample shows 70,000 to 95,000 distinct CDR3 sequences, around 7% of them seen only once. General study points: Between naive and memory subsets, TCR abundance power law exponents differed. Diversity fell and Gini index rose from naive through CM, EM, EMRA.

The CDR3 is made up of 14 amino acids. Germline-derived CDR1 and CDR2 are SSHAT and FNYEAQ (reference sequence). The chain employs TRBV7-7 and TRBJ2-3; 12 positions agree with TRBD2. Sequencing input: central memory CD4+ T cells from blood. This clonotype was obtained from a human donor in good health. The CDR3 sequence: CASSPGLAGDTQYF. As DNA, the CDR3 is TGTGCTAGCAGTCCGGGACTAGCGGGAGATACGCAGTATTTT.